This T cell receptor beta chain derives from a study of spatial heterogeneity in lung cancer. Whole-study context: In tumor regions TCR transcript counts correlated strongly with a matched bulk RNA-seq T cell module score. Whole-study findings and limits: Higher tumor mutation counts went along with higher counts of expanded intratumoral alpha and beta TCRs.

Time point here: sample taken at primary tumor resection. Around 70 TRACERx patients with early, untreated non-small cell lung cancer donated samples. The input material, whole RNA from tumor, nontumor lung or frozen PBMC, was sequenced unsorted. This clonotype was seen many times. As yet, its antigen is unknown. TCRdb itself ran the 5' RACE reads through MiXCR, one entry per CDR3 protein. The sample comprises 20,000 to 30,000 distinct CDR3 sequences, under 9% of which are singletons, and roughly 7.4% rests with the top ten. The sample consisted of lung tumor tissue, taken at surgery. This sequence originates from a male donor with early-stage non-small cell lung cancer.

CDR3 sequence (DNA): TGTGCCAGCTCACCTACTTACCCCCAGGGTACGGATTCACCCCTCCACTTT. This codes for CASSPTYPQGTDSPLHF. This chain uses TRBV18 with TRBJ1-6; a possible D gene is TRBD1 (5 bases). Germline V gives CDR1 KGHSH, CDR2 LQKENI. The CDR3 covers 17 residues. V lost 3 bases and J 8 bases, leaving 20 bases between the germline ends.